The present T cell receptor beta chain was sequenced within a study of T cells expressing NK-cell markers. At the level of the study: It was from sorted CD3+CD56+NKG2C+, CD3+CD56+NKG2C- and CD3+CD56-NKG2C+ T cells that TCR beta repertoires came. Eight donors were sequenced, of whom seven were HCMV-seropositive, while the remaining one was HCMV-seronegative.

Germline CDR1 and CDR2: SGHDT and YYEEEE. The CDR3 totals 16 residues. TCRdb reprocessed the 5' RACE reads; each CDR3 protein has one entry and no DNA is given. The sample features about 150,000 distinct CDR3 sequences, with roughly a third in its top ten. Source material: blood T cells: a sorted CD56 or NKG2C T cell subset, CD4+ or CD8+ T cells, or bulk PBMC T cells (not recorded which). This clonotype was sampled from a woman aged 50 to 60 in good health. The chain combines TRBV5-6 with TRBJ2-1; TCRdb's D gene call, TRBD2, goes unchecked for lack of DNA. The chain's CDR3 is CASSLEWTSGRHEQFF. Full variable domain (outside the CDR3, taken from reference TRBV5-6 and TRBJ2-1): DAGVTQSPTHLIKTRGQQVTLRCSPKSGHDTVSWYQQALGQGPQFIFQYYEEEERQRGNFPDRFSGHQFPNYSSELNVNALLLGDSALYLCASSLEWTSGRHEQFFGPGTRLTVL.